Listed below are T cell receptor beta chains from one sample, sequenced in a study of blood T cells in healthy people across ages. TCRdb independently ran MiXCR on the 5' RACE reads; one entry per CDR3 protein. The table lists about 940,000 distinct CDR3 sequences, under 50% of them singletons. The sample was blood. These receptors all come from a man aged 30 to 39 in good health. CDR3s include the opening cysteine and the closing phenylalanine or tryptophan. Fields, in order: V gene, D gene, J gene, clone size, CDR3 protein, CDR3 DNA. A D gene is named only where the DNA matches it firmly. The size of a clone is reported for some rows only, either as once, few or many, or as a class for expanded clones.

V gene: TRBV20-1; D gene: .; J gene: TRBJ2-3; clone size: .; CDR3 protein: CSAWGATDTQYF; CDR3 DNA: TGCAGTGCTTGGGGGGCTACAGATACGCAGTATTTT
V gene: TRBV5-1; D gene: .; J gene: TRBJ1-1; clone size: .; CDR3 protein: CASTKIDNTEAFF; CDR3 DNA: TGCGCCAGCACAAAGATAGACAACACTGAAGCTTTCTTT
V gene: TRBV28; D gene: .; J gene: TRBJ2-6; clone size: .; CDR3 protein: CASRVQGSSGANVLTF; CDR3 DNA: TGTGCCAGCAGGGTCCAGGGGAGCTCTGGGGCCAACGTCCTGACTTTC
V gene: TRBV24-1; D gene: TRBD2; J gene: TRBJ2-1; clone size: .; CDR3 protein: CATSDPRGGSYNEQFF; CDR3 DNA: TGTGCCACCAGTGATCCCCGGGGAGGGAGCTACAATGAGCAGTTCTTC
V gene: TRBV15; D gene: .; J gene: TRBJ2-5; clone size: .; CDR3 protein: CATAPRASVETQYF; CDR3 DNA: TGTGCCACCGCTCCTCGTGCGTCTGTAGAGACCCAGTACTTC
V gene: TRBV20-1; D gene: .; J gene: TRBJ2-1; clone size: .; CDR3 protein: CSARDQTGRSYNEQFF; CDR3 DNA: TGCAGTGCTAGAGATCAAACGGGGAGATCCTACAATGAGCAGTTCTTC
V gene: TRBV10-3; D gene: TRBD2; J gene: TRBJ2-1; clone size: many; CDR3 protein: CAISEPAGGTYNEQFF; CDR3 DNA: TGTGCCATCAGTGAACCAGCGGGGGGGACCTACAATGAGCAGTTCTTC
V gene: TRBV10-3; D gene: TRBD2; J gene: TRBJ2-7; clone size: once; CDR3 protein: CAISPTSGINEQYF; CDR3 DNA: TGTGCCATCAGCCCGACTAGCGGGATAAACGAGCAGTACTTC
V gene: TRBV4-1; D gene: TRBD2; J gene: TRBJ2-3; clone size: .; CDR3 protein: CASSQGGTRTTQYF; CDR3 DNA: TGCGCCAGCAGCCAAGGGGGGACTAGGACTACGCAGTATTTT
V gene: TRBV6-5; D gene: TRBD1; J gene: TRBJ2-3; clone size: .; CDR3 protein: CASSPVTGGTDTQYF; CDR3 DNA: TGTGCCAGCAGTCCAGTCACAGGGGGCACAGATACGCAGTATTTT
V gene: TRBV20-1; D gene: TRBD1; J gene: TRBJ1-6; clone size: few; CDR3 protein: CSARGGQYNSPLHF; CDR3 DNA: TGCAGTGCTAGAGGGGGACAGTATAATTCACCCCTCCACTTT
V gene: TRBV4-1; D gene: .; J gene: TRBJ1-1; clone size: .; CDR3 protein: CASSTRQVDGTEAFF; CDR3 DNA: TGCGCCAGCAGCACGCGACAGGTTGACGGGACTGAAGCTTTCTTT
V gene: TRBV28; D gene: .; J gene: TRBJ2-3; clone size: .; CDR3 protein: CASSLGLPPNTQYF; CDR3 DNA: TGTGCCAGCAGTTTGGGACTCCCGCCGAATACGCAGTATTTT
V gene: TRBV2; D gene: .; J gene: TRBJ2-5; clone size: .; CDR3 protein: CASSEETGRQETQYF; CDR3 DNA: TGTGCCAGCAGTGAAGAGACTGGGCGCCAAGAGACCCAGTACTTC
V gene: TRBV6-6; D gene: .; J gene: TRBJ2-1; clone size: .; CDR3 protein: CASESDNEQFF; CDR3 DNA: TGTGCCAGCGAATCGGACAATGAGCAGTTCTTC
V gene: TRBV14; D gene: TRBD1; J gene: TRBJ2-1; clone size: .; CDR3 protein: CASSQGQGAKVEQFF; CDR3 DNA: TGTGCCAGCAGCCAAGGACAGGGGGCGAAGGTTGAGCAGTTCTTC
V gene: TRBV5-1; D gene: TRBD1; J gene: TRBJ2-3; clone size: .; CDR3 protein: CASSLFTGADTQYF; CDR3 DNA: TGCGCCAGCAGCTTGTTCACAGGGGCAGATACGCAGTATTTT
V gene: TRBV20-1; D gene: TRBD1; J gene: TRBJ2-3; clone size: .; CDR3 protein: CSAPTGVNTDTQYF; CDR3 DNA: TGCAGTGCCCCCACAGGGGTGAACACAGATACGCAGTATTTT
V gene: TRBV5-1; D gene: .; J gene: TRBJ2-7; clone size: .; CDR3 protein: CASSLAGAAAYNEQYF; CDR3 DNA: TGCGCCAGCAGCTTGGCGGGGGCTGCCGCCTACAATGAGCAGTACTTC
V gene: TRBV10-3; D gene: .; J gene: TRBJ2-1; clone size: few; CDR3 protein: CAISVLGTESSYNEQFF; CDR3 DNA: TGTGCCATCAGTGTCCTTGGGACGGAGAGCTCCTACAATGAGCAGTTCTTC
V gene: TRBV5-1; D gene: .; J gene: TRBJ2-3; clone size: many; CDR3 protein: CASRTNTDTQYF; CDR3 DNA: TGTGCCAGCAGAACTAACACAGATACGCAGTATTTT
V gene: TRBV29-1; D gene: TRBD2; J gene: TRBJ2-1; clone size: .; CDR3 protein: CSGERGSNNEQFF; CDR3 DNA: TGCAGCGGGGAGCGGGGGAGCAACAATGAGCAGTTCTTC
V gene: TRBV7-9; D gene: .; J gene: TRBJ1-2; clone size: few; CDR3 protein: CASSLAGAWRSYGYTF; CDR3 DNA: TGTGCCAGCAGCTTAGCGGGGGCGTGGAGATCATATGGCTACACCTTC
V gene: TRBV6-6; D gene: .; J gene: TRBJ2-7; clone size: few; CDR3 protein: CASSQLGISYF; CDR3 DNA: TGTGCCAGCAGCCAACTAGGTATCTCGTACTTC
V gene: TRBV7-2; D gene: .; J gene: TRBJ2-3; clone size: few; CDR3 protein: CASSLGVETDTQYF; CDR3 DNA: TGTGCCAGCAGCTTAGGGGTTGAAACAGATACGCAGTATTTT
V gene: TRBV7-9; D gene: .; J gene: TRBJ2-7; clone size: once; CDR3 protein: CASSSPLSSYEQYF; CDR3 DNA: TGTGCCAGCAGCTCGCCCTTGAGCTCCTACGAGCAGTACTTC
V gene: TRBV3-1; D gene: .; J gene: TRBJ2-5; clone size: .; CDR3 protein: CASSQYAGSRTQYF; CDR3 DNA: TGTGCCAGCAGCCAGTACGCGGGTTCCAGGACCCAGTACTTC
V gene: TRBV5-1; D gene: .; J gene: TRBJ2-3; clone size: .; CDR3 protein: CASSLERGSDTQYF; CDR3 DNA: TGCGCCAGCAGCTTGGAACGGGGGTCAGATACGCAGTATTTT
V gene: TRBV2; D gene: TRBD1; J gene: TRBJ2-1; clone size: .; CDR3 protein: CASSERAGGYNEQFF; CDR3 DNA: TGTGCCAGCAGTGAAAGGGCAGGGGGATACAATGAGCAGTTCTTC
V gene: TRBV7-2; D gene: .; J gene: TRBJ2-1; clone size: few; CDR3 protein: CASSPSVGSYNEQFF; CDR3 DNA: TGTGCCAGCAGCCCCTCAGTCGGGTCCTACAATGAGCAGTTCTTC
V gene: TRBV29-1; D gene: .; J gene: TRBJ1-5; clone size: .; CDR3 protein: CSASGGTSGQPQHF; CDR3 DNA: TGCAGCGCCTCGGGGGGGACTTCTGGTCAGCCCCAGCATTTT
V gene: TRBV3-1; D gene: TRBD1; J gene: TRBJ1-2; clone size: few; CDR3 protein: CASSQEGQSYGYTF; CDR3 DNA: TGTGCCAGCAGCCAAGAGGGACAGTCCTATGGCTACACCTTC
V gene: TRBV2; D gene: TRBD2; J gene: TRBJ2-1; clone size: .; CDR3 protein: CASSKMTSGRGEQFF; CDR3 DNA: TGTGCCAGCAGCAAGATGACTAGCGGGAGGGGGGAGCAGTTCTTC
V gene: TRBV7-2; D gene: .; J gene: TRBJ2-3; clone size: .; CDR3 protein: CASSYPAEGTDTQYF; CDR3 DNA: TGTGCCAGCAGCTACCCCGCGGAGGGGACAGATACGCAGTATTTT
V gene: TRBV18; D gene: .; J gene: TRBJ1-1; clone size: .; CDR3 protein: CASSQRTPDTLGTEAFF; CDR3 DNA: TGTGCCAGCTCACAACGAACCCCTGACACGCTGGGCACTGAAGCTTTCTTT
V gene: TRBV3-1; D gene: TRBD2; J gene: TRBJ2-1; clone size: .; CDR3 protein: CASSQLGGGQFF; CDR3 DNA: TGTGCCAGCAGCCAGCTGGGCGGGGGGCAGTTCTTC
V gene: TRBV12-3/TRBV12-4; D gene: .; J gene: TRBJ2-3; clone size: few; CDR3 protein: CASGGDDTQYF; CDR3 DNA: TGTGCCAGCGGTGGAGACGATACGCAGTATTTT
V gene: TRBV28; D gene: .; J gene: TRBJ2-1; clone size: .; CDR3 protein: CASRVADEQFF; CDR3 DNA: TGTGCCAGCAGGGTAGCCGATGAGCAGTTCTTC
V gene: TRBV27; D gene: .; J gene: TRBJ2-5; clone size: few; CDR3 protein: CASSLIGGGPPYF; CDR3 DNA: TGTGCCAGCAGTTTAATTGGCGGGGGCCCACCGTACTTC
V gene: TRBV20-1; D gene: TRBD1; J gene: TRBJ2-5; clone size: .; CDR3 protein: CSANTGGLEETQYF; CDR3 DNA: TGCAGTGCTAATACAGGGGGATTGGAAGAGACCCAGTACTTC
V gene: TRBV9; D gene: TRBD1; J gene: TRBJ2-2; clone size: .; CDR3 protein: CASSPTGQMNTGELFF; CDR3 DNA: TGTGCCAGCAGCCCAACGGGACAGATGAACACCGGGGAGCTGTTTTTT
V gene: TRBV10-3; D gene: .; J gene: TRBJ2-5; clone size: .; CDR3 protein: CATWRGGGQETQYF; CDR3 DNA: TGTGCCACCTGGAGGGGAGGCGGCCAAGAGACCCAGTACTTC
V gene: TRBV29-1; D gene: .; J gene: TRBJ2-1; clone size: .; CDR3 protein: CSVDSRADNEQFF; CDR3 DNA: TGCAGCGTTGATAGTCGGGCAGACAATGAGCAGTTCTTC
V gene: TRBV29-1; D gene: .; J gene: TRBJ1-2; clone size: .; CDR3 protein: CSVEEEGNYGYTF; CDR3 DNA: TGCAGCGTTGAAGAAGAGGGCAACTATGGCTACACCTTC
V gene: TRBV3-1; D gene: TRBD1; J gene: TRBJ1-3; clone size: .; CDR3 protein: CASSLRTGISGNTIYF; CDR3 DNA: TGTGCCAGCAGCTTACGGACAGGGATCTCTGGAAACACCATATATTTT